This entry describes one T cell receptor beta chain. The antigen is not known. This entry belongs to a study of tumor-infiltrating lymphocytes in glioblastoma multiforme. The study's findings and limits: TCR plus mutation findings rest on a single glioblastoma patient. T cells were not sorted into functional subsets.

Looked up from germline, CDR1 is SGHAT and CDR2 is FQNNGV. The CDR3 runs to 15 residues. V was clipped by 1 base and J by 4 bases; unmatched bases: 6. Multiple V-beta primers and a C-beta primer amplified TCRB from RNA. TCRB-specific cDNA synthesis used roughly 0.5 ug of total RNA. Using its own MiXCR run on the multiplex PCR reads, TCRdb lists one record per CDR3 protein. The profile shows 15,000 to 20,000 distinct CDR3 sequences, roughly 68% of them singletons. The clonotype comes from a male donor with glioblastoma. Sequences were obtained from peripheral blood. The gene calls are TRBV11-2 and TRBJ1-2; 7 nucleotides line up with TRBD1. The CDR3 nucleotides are TGTGCCAGCAGCTTAGGGCAGGGGGGGGCCTATGGCTACACCTTC. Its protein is CASSLGQGGAYGYTF. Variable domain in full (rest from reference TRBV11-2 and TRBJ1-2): EAGVAQSPRYKIIEKRQSVAFWCNPISGHATLYWYQQILGQGPKLLIQFQNNGVVDDSQLPKDRFSAERLKGVDSTLKIQPAKLEDSAVYLCASSLGQGGAYGYTFGSGTRLTVV.